This TCR beta chain originates from a study of T cells in localized non-small cell lung cancer. Study-level results: Higher blood T cell density went with longer overall survival. Without multi-region sequencing, intratumor heterogeneity could not be excluded. Uninvolved adjacent lung had the highest recorded T cell clonality, with tumor below it. Appearing in adjacent lung were a median 57 of the top 100 tumor clones.

Points on this clone: Its cognate antigen is unknown.

CDR3 length: 19 amino acids. V lost 5 bases and J lost 1; bases outside the gene matches: 13. Per germline, CDR1 SGHVS and CDR2 FQNEAQ. Sequencing used immunoSEQ multiplex PCR; TCRdb keeps in-frame clones, though not all of them. The sample gives about 61,000 clones, roughly 89% of which show up once; about 20% is in the top ten. The chain joins TRBV7-8 to TRBJ2-3, with 12 positions matching TRBD2. The sequence derives from a man aged 40 to 69 with stage I squamous cell lung carcinoma. The material sequenced was peripheral blood, taken before any cancer treatment. The CDR3 sequence: CASSPRLAGETWGTDTQYF. CDR3 nucleotide sequence: TGTGCCAGCAGCCCTCGACTAGCGGGAGAAACGTGGGGCACAGATACGCAGTATTTT.